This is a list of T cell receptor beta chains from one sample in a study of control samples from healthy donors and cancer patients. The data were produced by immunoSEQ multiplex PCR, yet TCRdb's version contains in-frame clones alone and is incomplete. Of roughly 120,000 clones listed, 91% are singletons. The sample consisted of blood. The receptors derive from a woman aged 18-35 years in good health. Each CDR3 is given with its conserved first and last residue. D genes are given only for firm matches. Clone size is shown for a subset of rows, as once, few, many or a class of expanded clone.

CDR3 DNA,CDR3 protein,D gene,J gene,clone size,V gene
TGTGCCAGCTCACCGAGGCCGGTCTTCGAGCAGTTCTTC,CASSPRPVFEQFF,-,TRBJ2-1,-,TRBV18
TGTGCCACCAGCAGAACCAATCAGCCCCAGCATTTT,CATSRTNQPQHF,-,TRBJ1-5,-,TRBV15
TGTGCCAGCAGCGTAGGGGGACTAGCGGGAGTATCCGAGCAGTACTTC,CASSVGGLAGVSEQYF,TRBD2,TRBJ2-7,once,TRBV9
TGTGCCAGCAGCCAAGACGGTGGGGGTAATGAGACCCAGTTCTTC,CASSQDGGGNETQFF,-,TRBJ2-1,-,TRBV4-2
TGTGCCAGCAGCCCGGGACTAGCGGGGAAGGAGACCCAGTACTTC,CASSPGLAGKETQYF,TRBD2,TRBJ2-5,-,TRBV3-1/TRBV3-2
TGCAGCGTTGAGGGGGCTGCCGAGCAGTACTTC,CSVEGAAEQYF,-,TRBJ2-7,-,TRBV29-1
TGCAGCGCTGAAGGGTCCTCCTACGAGCAGTACTTC,CSAEGSSYEQYF,-,TRBJ2-7,-,TRBV29-1
TGTGCCAGCAGTAGAGGGACTAGCGGGGGGGCACACACCTACTACAATGAGCAGTTCTTC,CASSRGTSGGAHTYYNEQFF,TRBD2,TRBJ2-1,-,TRBV6-2/TRBV6-3
TGTGCCAGCAGCGTAGGAGGACTAGCGGGGGGGCAGAATGAGCAGTTCTTC,CASSVGGLAGGQNEQFF,TRBD2,TRBJ2-1,-,TRBV9
TGCGCCAGCAGCCAAGTAGCAGGGTGGGGGATCACAGATACGCAGTATTTT,CASSQVAGWGITDTQYF,-,TRBJ2-3,once,TRBV4-3
TGTGCCAGCACTCCCCGGGCGACCAGGGCCTATGGCTACACCTTC,CASTPRATRAYGYTF,-,TRBJ1-2,-,TRBV2
TGTGCCTGGAACGGGAGGGGTGAGACCCAGTACTTC,CAWNGRGETQYF,TRBD2,TRBJ2-5,-,TRBV30
TGCGCCAGCAGCCAAGCCCTGCCGGGACTAGTACCCTACGAGCAGTACTTC,CASSQALPGLVPYEQYF,TRBD2,TRBJ2-7,-,TRBV4-1
TGTGCCAGCAGCTTAGGGGCTAGCGGGGCTTACCAAGAGACCCAGTACTTC,CASSLGASGAYQETQYF,TRBD2,TRBJ2-5,few,TRBV7-9
TGTGCCAGCAGTGTAATGGACTCTGGAAACACCATATATTTT,CASSVMDSGNTIYF,-,TRBJ1-3,-,TRBV2
TGCGCCAGCAGCCAAGTAAAGACTAGCGGGACCTACAATGAGCAGTTCTTC,CASSQVKTSGTYNEQFF,TRBD2,TRBJ2-1,-,TRBV4-3
TGTGCCAGCAGCCAAGTGGGGGACGAGCAGTACTTC,CASSQVGDEQYF,-,TRBJ2-7,few,TRBV3-1/TRBV3-2
TGTGCCACCCGATGGGGCGGGAGAAGCACAGATACGCAGTATTTT,CATRWGGRSTDTQYF,TRBD2,TRBJ2-3,-,TRBV27
TGTGCCAGCAGTTTCCCCGCCGGGACAGGGAGATATTTACGCACAGATACGCAGTATTTT,CASSFPAGTGRYLRTDTQYF,TRBD1,TRBJ2-3,-,TRBV28
TGTGCCAGCACCCGGGACAGTAAAAACATTCAGTACTTC,CASTRDSKNIQYF,TRBD1,TRBJ2-4,-,TRBV2
TGCGCCAGCAGCTTGGGGGACTCTGGAAACACCATATATTTT,CASSLGDSGNTIYF,-,TRBJ1-3,-,TRBV5-1
TGTGCCAGCAGCGTAGCTTCGGCAGACCTCTATGGCTACACCTTC,CASSVASADLYGYTF,-,TRBJ1-2,-,TRBV9
TGTGCCAGCAGCTTAGGGCCCGGACGGAATGAAAAACTGTTTTTT,CASSLGPGRNEKLFF,-,TRBJ1-4,-,TRBV7-9
TGTGCCAGCAGTTACAGACTAGCCATAAACACCGGGGAGCTGTTTTTT,CASSYRLAINTGELFF,TRBD2,TRBJ2-2,-,TRBV6-2/TRBV6-3
TGTGCCAGCAGTTTCTTGGCGGACCAAGAGACCCAGTACTTC,CASSFLADQETQYF,-,TRBJ2-5,-,TRBV28
TGTGCCAGTAGCCAAGACCCTAGGGGGCTCTACACCTTC,CASSQDPRGLYTF,TRBD1,TRBJ1-2,-,TRBV19
TGTGCCAGCTCACCATCTAGACAGGAGGTGGAGCAGTACTTC,CASSPSRQEVEQYF,-,TRBJ2-7,once,TRBV18
TGTGCCAGCAGCCCAAGGACAGTCCCCTACGAGCAGTACTTC,CASSPRTVPYEQYF,-,TRBJ2-7,-,TRBV5-8
TGTGCCAGCAGTCGACAGGGAACAGGAGGAAACACCATATATTTT,CASSRQGTGGNTIYF,TRBD1,TRBJ1-3,-,TRBV6-5
TGTGCCAGCAGTTTAACTAGCGGGAGTTCGTTAGATACGCAGTATTTT,CASSLTSGSSLDTQYF,TRBD2,TRBJ2-3,-,TRBV28
TGTGCCAGCAGTTTGGGGGGCAGGATGAACACTGAAGCTTTCTTT,CASSLGGRMNTEAFF,-,TRBJ1-1,-,TRBV28
TGTGCCAGCAGCTTGGATGGGTTGGCGGGGGGGCCCTACAATGAGCAGTTCTTC,CASSLDGLAGGPYNEQFF,TRBD2,TRBJ2-1,-,TRBV5-4
TGTGCCACCAGTGACCCCAGGGTGTCGTACGAGCAGTACTTC,CATSDPRVSYEQYF,-,TRBJ2-7,-,TRBV24-1
TGTGCCAGCAGTGATAGGGGGACTTCACCCCTCCACTTT,CASSDRGTSPLHF,-,TRBJ1-6,few,TRBV6-1
TGTGCCTGGGGGGGCCTTGGCATTTTAAGGGGCTACACCTTC,CAWGGLGILRGYTF,-,TRBJ1-2,-,TRBV30
TGTGCCACCAGTGAAGGGACCGCTAGCAATCAGCCCCAGCATTTT,CATSEGTASNQPQHF,-,TRBJ1-5,-,TRBV24-1
TGTGCCAGCAGCTTCAGCGTCGGGGAGCTGTTTTTT,CASSFSVGELFF,-,TRBJ2-2,-,TRBV7-2
TGTGCCAGCAGTTACCTCTTAGAAGCTTTCTTT,CASSYLLEAFF,-,TRBJ1-1,-,TRBV6-2/TRBV6-3
TGTGCCAGCAGCGGCCTACAGGGGATTGAAGGCTACACCTTC,CASSGLQGIEGYTF,TRBD1,TRBJ1-2,once,TRBV28
TGCAGTGCTAGTTACACAGGCCAAGAGACCCAGTACTTC,CSASYTGQETQYF,-,TRBJ2-5,once,TRBV20-1
TGTGCCAGCAGTGAGCTGGGAGGGTACCAGCCCCAGCATTTT,CASSELGGYQPQHF,-,TRBJ1-5,few,TRBV6-1